A selection of T cell receptor beta chains follows, all from one sample in a study of cytomegalovirus exposure and HLA in healthy donors. This table comes from immunoSEQ multiplex PCR, and its TCRdb copy is limited to in-frame clones, with some not included. The sample consists of 120,000 to 150,000 clones, 80% to 90% of them appearing once. The sample comprised PBMCs. These receptors came from a woman in her thirties or forties in good health and CMV-seropositive. The CDR3 runs from the conserved cysteine through the conserved F or W. The order of the fields is D gene, CDR3 length, clone size, V gene, J gene, CDR3 protein, CDR3 DNA. The D gene is left open where the match is weak. Expanded clones are given a class, and other clones once, few, many or no size at all.

d_gene: NA
len: 13
abundance: NA
v_gene: TRBV7-9
j_gene: TRBJ1-5
CDR3aa: CSSSTADNQPQHF
CDR3nt: TGTTCCAGCAGCACTGCTGACAATCAGCCCCAGCATTTT

d_gene: NA
len: 13
abundance: NA
v_gene: TRBV5-1
j_gene: TRBJ1-1
CDR3aa: CASSVWRNTEAFF
CDR3nt: TGCGCCAGCAGTGTATGGAGGAACACTGAAGCTTTCTTT

d_gene: NA
len: 15
abundance: NA
v_gene: TRBV14
j_gene: TRBJ1-3
CDR3aa: CASSPTAYSGNTIYF
CDR3nt: TGTGCCAGCAGCCCGACAGCTTACTCTGGAAACACCATATATTTT

d_gene: NA
len: 12
abundance: NA
v_gene: TRBV27
j_gene: TRBJ2-2
CDR3aa: CASSFLAGELFF
CDR3nt: TGTGCCAGCAGTTTCCTAGCCGGGGAGCTGTTTTTT

d_gene: NA
len: 14
abundance: once
v_gene: TRBV6-6
j_gene: TRBJ2-7
CDR3aa: CASSYSVQAHEQYF
CDR3nt: TGTGCCAGCAGTTACTCGGTACAGGCCCACGAGCAGTACTTC

d_gene: NA
len: 14
abundance: NA
v_gene: TRBV7-9
j_gene: TRBJ2-7
CDR3aa: CASSLLEGPYEQYF
CDR3nt: TGTGCCAGCAGCTTACTGGAGGGACCCTACGAGCAGTACTTC

d_gene: TRBD1
len: 14
abundance: NA
v_gene: TRBV30
j_gene: TRBJ2-7
CDR3aa: CAWSLGQGAGEQYF
CDR3nt: TGTGCCTGGAGTCTTGGACAGGGGGCAGGCGAGCAGTACTTC

d_gene: TRBD1
len: 14
abundance: NA
v_gene: TRBV7-6
j_gene: TRBJ2-4
CDR3aa: CASSLDRSSNIQYF
CDR3nt: TGTGCCAGCAGCCTGGACAGGTCGTCGAACATTCAGTACTTC

d_gene: NA
len: 16
abundance: NA
v_gene: TRBV5-1
j_gene: TRBJ2-3
CDR3aa: CASSLGGRTDTDTQYF
CDR3nt: TGCGCCAGCAGCTTGGGGGGGCGGACTGACACAGATACGCAGTATTTT

d_gene: TRBD1
len: 14
abundance: NA
v_gene: TRBV5-1
j_gene: TRBJ1-1
CDR3aa: CASSSPQGATEAFF
CDR3nt: TGCGCCAGCAGCTCCCCACAGGGGGCGACTGAAGCTTTCTTT

d_gene: TRBD1
len: 15
abundance: few
v_gene: TRBV28
j_gene: TRBJ2-7
CDR3aa: CASSVPGQSSYEQYF
CDR3nt: TGTGCCAGCAGTGTCCCGGGACAGAGTTCCTACGAGCAGTACTTC

d_gene: NA
len: 12
abundance: few
v_gene: TRBV9
j_gene: TRBJ2-3
CDR3aa: CAYGLRADTQYF
CDR3nt: TGTGCCTATGGCCTGAGGGCAGATACGCAGTATTTT

d_gene: NA
len: 16
abundance: NA
v_gene: TRBV6-4
j_gene: TRBJ2-2
CDR3aa: CASSESVGTNTGELFF
CDR3nt: TGTGCCAGCAGTGAAAGTGTCGGGACTAACACCGGGGAGCTGTTTTTT

d_gene: TRBD2
len: 18
abundance: NA
v_gene: TRBV18
j_gene: TRBJ2-3
CDR3aa: CASSPRRTSGVSTDTQYF
CDR3nt: TGTGCCAGCTCACCAAGGAGAACTAGCGGAGTGAGCACAGATACGCAGTATTTT

d_gene: NA
len: 19
abundance: NA
v_gene: TRBV4-2
j_gene: TRBJ2-1
CDR3aa: CASSQDLGGRTKPYNEQFF
CDR3nt: TGTGCCAGCAGCCAAGATTTAGGGGGACGAACAAAGCCCTACAATGAGCAGTTCTTC

d_gene: TRBD1
len: 15
abundance: NA
v_gene: TRBV5-4
j_gene: TRBJ2-2
CDR3aa: CASSKGQGAVGELFF
CDR3nt: TGTGCCAGCAGCAAGGGACAGGGGGCAGTCGGGGAGCTGTTTTTT

d_gene: NA
len: 13
abundance: NA
v_gene: TRBV11-2
j_gene: TRBJ2-5
CDR3aa: CASSFGLRETQYF
CDR3nt: TGTGCCAGCAGCTTCGGCCTGCGGGAGACCCAGTACTTC

d_gene: TRBD1
len: 16
abundance: NA
v_gene: TRBV28
j_gene: TRBJ2-1
CDR3aa: CASSSPGQGAKNEQFF
CDR3nt: TGTGCCAGCAGTTCACCGGGACAGGGGGCGAAGAATGAGCAGTTCTTC

d_gene: NA
len: 11
abundance: NA
v_gene: TRBV29-1
j_gene: TRBJ1-1
CDR3aa: CGGGPNTEAFF
CDR3nt: TGCGGCGGAGGTCCGAACACTGAAGCTTTCTTT

d_gene: TRBD1
len: 12
abundance: NA
v_gene: TRBV7-3
j_gene: TRBJ2-7
CDR3aa: CAGSWSDRETGF
CDR3nt: TGTGCCGGCTCCTGGTCTGACAGGGAGACCGGATTC

d_gene: NA
len: 15
abundance: NA
v_gene: TRBV4-3
j_gene: TRBJ2-6
CDR3aa: CASSQGTAGANVLTF
CDR3nt: TGCGCCAGCAGCCAAGGGACAGCGGGGGCCAACGTCCTGACTTTC

d_gene: NA
len: 16
abundance: once
v_gene: TRBV9
j_gene: TRBJ2-3
CDR3aa: CASEGVERTYTDTQYF
CDR3nt: TGTGCCAGCGAGGGGGTCGAGCGGACTTACACAGATACGCAGTATTTT

d_gene: NA
len: 13
abundance: NA
v_gene: TRBV27
j_gene: TRBJ2-7
CDR3aa: CASSSGNVDEQYF
CDR3nt: TGTGCCAGCAGTTCCGGGAACGTAGACGAGCAGTACTTC

d_gene: NA
len: 14
abundance: NA
v_gene: TRBV11-3
j_gene: TRBJ2-3
CDR3aa: CASSLGRGTDTQYF
CDR3nt: TGTGCCAGCAGCTTAGGGAGGGGCACAGATACGCAGTATTTT

d_gene: NA
len: 12
abundance: NA
v_gene: TRBV10-3
j_gene: TRBJ2-3
CDR3aa: CAISGTTDTQYF
CDR3nt: TGTGCCATCAGTGGGACTACAGATACGCAGTATTTT

d_gene: NA
len: 17
abundance: NA
v_gene: TRBV7-5
j_gene: TRBJ2-2
CDR3aa: CARSFSWDRGNTGELFF
CDR3nt: TGTGCCAGAAGCTTTTCATGGGACAGGGGGAACACCGGGGAGCTGTTTTTT

d_gene: TRBD1
len: 12
abundance: few
v_gene: TRBV6-6
j_gene: TRBJ2-7
CDR3aa: CATRDRAYEQYF
CDR3nt: TGTGCCACTAGGGACAGAGCCTACGAGCAGTACTTC

d_gene: NA
len: 14
abundance: NA
v_gene: TRBV9
j_gene: TRBJ1-5
CDR3aa: CASSPEGIRGPQHF
CDR3nt: TGTGCCAGCAGCCCCGAGGGCATCAGAGGCCCCCAGCATTTT

d_gene: TRBD2
len: 15
abundance: NA
v_gene: TRBV6-1
j_gene: TRBJ2-3
CDR3aa: CASSEPGLARDTQYF
CDR3nt: TGTGCCAGCAGTGAGCCGGGACTAGCCAGAGATACGCAGTATTTT

d_gene: TRBD1
len: 14
abundance: NA
v_gene: TRBV29-1
j_gene: TRBJ2-5
CDR3aa: CSVTQTGGVETQYF
CDR3nt: TGCAGCGTTACTCAGACAGGGGGCGTAGAGACCCAGTACTTC

d_gene: NA
len: 15
abundance: NA
v_gene: TRBV30
j_gene: TRBJ1-5
CDR3aa: CAWSVTGNSNQPQHF
CDR3nt: TGTGCCTGGAGTGTAACAGGCAATAGCAATCAGCCCCAGCATTTT

d_gene: NA
len: 15
abundance: NA
v_gene: TRBV30
j_gene: TRBJ2-6
CDR3aa: CAWSRGGSGANVLTF
CDR3nt: TGTGCCTGGAGTAGGGGGGGCTCTGGGGCCAACGTCCTGACTTTC

d_gene: NA
len: 15
abundance: NA
v_gene: TRBV6-5
j_gene: TRBJ2-1
CDR3aa: CASSYLEGARNEQFF
CDR3nt: TGTGCCAGCAGTTACTTGGAGGGGGCAAGGAATGAGCAGTTCTTC

d_gene: TRBD1
len: 15
abundance: once
v_gene: TRBV28
j_gene: TRBJ1-2
CDR3aa: CASSPRDRGLYGYTF
CDR3nt: TGTGCCAGCAGTCCCCGGGACAGGGGTCTCTATGGCTACACCTTC

d_gene: TRBD2
len: 16
abundance: NA
v_gene: TRBV28
j_gene: TRBJ2-3
CDR3aa: CASSSGLHSSTDTQYF
CDR3nt: TGTGCCAGCAGTTCGGGACTACATTCTAGCACAGATACACAGTATTTT

d_gene: TRBD1
len: 14
abundance: once
v_gene: TRBV7-2
j_gene: TRBJ2-5
CDR3aa: CASSGTGFQETQYF
CDR3nt: TGTGCCAGCAGCGGGACAGGGTTCCAAGAGACCCAGTACTTC

d_gene: NA
len: 14
abundance: NA
v_gene: TRBV11-2
j_gene: TRBJ1-1
CDR3aa: CASSRRGMNTEAFF
CDR3nt: TGTGCCAGCAGCCGGAGGGGAATGAACACTGAAGCTTTCTTT

d_gene: NA
len: 12
abundance: NA
v_gene: TRBV6-1
j_gene: TRBJ2-5
CDR3aa: CASQGGAETQYF
CDR3nt: TGTGCCAGCCAAGGGGGGGCAGAGACCCAGTACTTC

d_gene: NA
len: 14
abundance: NA
v_gene: TRBV7-2
j_gene: TRBJ1-2
CDR3aa: CASSSQRGGGGYTF
CDR3nt: TGTGCCAGCAGCTCCCAGCGGGGGGGCGGTGGCTACACCTTC

d_gene: NA
len: 16
abundance: NA
v_gene: TRBV18
j_gene: TRBJ2-7
CDR3aa: CASSSIPGTFSYEQYF
CDR3nt: TGTGCCAGCTCAAGCATACCTGGGACTTTCTCCTACGAGCAGTACTTC

d_gene: NA
len: 13
abundance: NA
v_gene: TRBV2
j_gene: TRBJ1-1
CDR3aa: CASSLGGNTEAFF
CDR3nt: TGTGCCAGCAGTCTCGGGGGGAACACTGAAGCTTTCTTT

d_gene: NA
len: 14
abundance: NA
v_gene: TRBV7-2
j_gene: TRBJ1-3
CDR3aa: CASSLTVSGNTIYF
CDR3nt: TGTGCCAGCAGCTTAACAGTCTCTGGAAACACCATATATTTT

d_gene: NA
len: 14
abundance: few
v_gene: TRBV7-6
j_gene: TRBJ1-4
CDR3aa: CASSPNPPREKLFF
CDR3nt: TGTGCCAGCAGCCCCAACCCCCCGAGGGAAAAACTGTTTTTT

d_gene: TRBD2
len: 15
abundance: NA
v_gene: TRBV7-2
j_gene: TRBJ2-5
CDR3aa: CASSLAGVREETQYF
CDR3nt: TGTGCCAGCAGCTTGGCGGGGGTGAGGGAGGAGACCCAGTACTTC

d_gene: TRBD1
len: 16
abundance: NA
v_gene: TRBV14
j_gene: TRBJ2-3
CDR3aa: CASSSGTGPRTDTQYF
CDR3nt: TGTGCCAGCAGCTCCGGGACAGGGCCCCGCACAGATACGCAGTATTTT

d_gene: NA
len: 17
abundance: NA
v_gene: TRBV7-2
j_gene: TRBJ2-2
CDR3aa: CASSLLQLRSGGGELFF
CDR3nt: TGTGCCAGCAGCTTACTCCAGCTGAGGAGCGGTGGCGGGGAGCTGTTTTTT

d_gene: NA
len: 15
abundance: NA
v_gene: TRBV19
j_gene: TRBJ2-5
CDR3aa: CASRPTTRTQETQYF
CDR3nt: TGTGCCAGTAGACCTACCACTAGGACTCAAGAGACCCAGTACTTC

d_gene: TRBD1
len: 16
abundance: NA
v_gene: TRBV5-1
j_gene: TRBJ2-3
CDR3aa: CASSSTTGTASDTQYF
CDR3nt: TGCGCCAGCAGCTCGACAACCGGGACAGCATCAGATACGCAGTATTTT

d_gene: NA
len: 16
abundance: NA
v_gene: TRBV6-4
j_gene: TRBJ1-3
CDR3aa: CASSDAGGEGGNTIYF
CDR3nt: TGTGCCAGCAGTGACGCTGGGGGGGAAGGGGGAAACACCATATATTTT

d_gene: TRBD2
len: 17
abundance: NA
v_gene: TRBV2
j_gene: TRBJ2-7
CDR3aa: CASSEVIAGGPRYEQYF
CDR3nt: TGTGCCAGCAGTGAAGTTATAGCGGGAGGGCCTCGTTACGAGCAGTACTTC